One and the same sample provided the 18 T cell receptor beta chains below, sequenced in a study of cytomegalovirus exposure and HLA in healthy donors. The PCR made use of 60 Vbeta and 13 Jbeta primers. TCRdb keeps only in-frame clones here, not all; method: immunoSEQ multiplex PCR. The table shows 150,000 to 200,000 clones, with roughly 86% occurring only once. The sequenced material came from PBMCs. The source of these receptors is a woman between 18 and 29 years old in good health and CMV-seronegative.

The chain combines TRBV5-4 with TRBJ2-5, with 8 bases aligning to TRBD2. The V gene's germline CDR1 is SGHNT and CDR2 YYREEE (reference sequence). This CDR3 has 16 residues. Trimming at V came to 0 bases and at J to 5 bases, leaving 9 bases not matched to a gene. The CDR3 loop is CASSLGRGAKRETQYF. CDR3 nucleotides: TGTGCCAGCAGCTTGGGGCGGGGGGCTAAGAGGGAGACCCAGTACTTC.

This clone showed up just a few times. This chain uses TRBV6-1 with TRBJ2-7, with 7 bases aligning to TRBD1. The CDR3 is made up of 17 amino acids. Germline CDR1 is MNHNS and CDR2 is SASEGT. J was trimmed by 3 bases and V by 4 bases; bases with no gene match: 15. The CDR3 region is CASSALQGRLGGYEQYF. DNA of the CDR3: TGTGCCAGCAGTGCTCTACAGGGGCGCCTAGGGGGCTACGAGCAGTACTTC.

The chain has TRBV19 and TRBJ1-2; D is perhaps TRBD1 (5 bases). From germline, CDR1 is LNHDA and CDR2 SQIVND (reference sequence). The length of the CDR3 is 15 residues. The ends were cut back, 5 bases at V and 2 bases at J, with 15 bases in the middle. The CDR3 nucleotides are TGTGCCAGTAGTGCCATCGACAGAGCAAACTATGGCTACACCTTC. Amino acid sequence: CASSAIDRANYGYTF.

The rearrangement links TRBV2 to TRBJ2-3, with a tentative D call TRBD1 (6 bases). The CDR3 has 14 amino acids. Germline CDR1 is SNHLY and CDR2 is FYNNEI. V lost 3 bases to trimming and J lost 4 bases, with 11 bases between them. The CDR3 DNA follows: TGTGCCAGCAGTGATGCTGGGGGCGCAGATACGCAGTATTTT. Translated, it gives CASSDAGGADTQYF.

The rearrangement joins TRBV27 to TRBJ1-1; D is undetermined. V was shortened by 2 bases and J by 5 bases, with 9 bases between the two germline ends. CDR1 and CDR2 (germline): MNHEY, SMNVEV (reference sequence). The CDR3 is 13 amino acids. The CDR3 region is CASSLEGGTEAFF. For the CDR3, the DNA is TGTGCCAGCAGTTTAGAGGGCGGGACTGAAGCTTTCTTT.

The chain couples TRBV10-3 to TRBJ1-1; 8 bases are shared with TRBD1. CDR3 size: 14 residues. The germline CDR1 and CDR2 sequences are ENHRY and SYGVKD. Trimming cost V 2 bases and J 1 base; bases outside gene matches: 0. Written as DNA, the CDR3 is TGTGCCATCAGTGAGGACAGGGGGAACACTGAAGCTTTCTTT. The encoded protein is CAISEDRGNTEAFF.

J is TRBJ1-6 and V is TRBV4-1; 7 bases are a match to TRBD1. Germline CDR1 MGHRA, CDR2 YSYEKL. The CDR3 sequence is 15 residues long. Germline trimming cut 0 bases from V and 6 bases from J; bases unmatched to any gene: 2. CDR3 nucleotides: TGCGCCAGCAGCCAAGAGGGACAGCCTAATTCACCCCTCCACTTT. It translates to CASSQEGQPNSPLHF.

The CDR3: CAWRVLDRPNTEAFF. The DNA of the CDR3 is TGTGCCTGGAGGGTTCTGGACAGGCCGAACACTGAAGCTTTCTTT. V and J are TRBV30 and TRBJ1-1; 7 positions match TRBD1. V was pared by 3 bases and J by 1 base, with 8 bases of the junction left unmatched. Germline V gene lookup returns CDR1 GTSNPN and CDR2 SVGIG (reference sequence). The CDR3 has 15 residues.

The gene calls are TRBV5-1 and TRBJ2-1, with 10 nucleotides matching TRBD2. This CDR3 comprises 15 residues. Trimming cost V 2 bases and J 12 bases; bases outside gene matches: 11. Germline lookup yields CDR1 SGHRS and CDR2 YFSETQ. The CDR3 bases are TGCGCCAGCAGCTTCGGGTTCTCTAGCGGGAGCGGGCAGTTCTTC. Protein product: CASSFGFSSGSGQFF.

The chain employs TRBV19 and TRBJ2-1; 16 bases fit TRBD2. Losses at the gene ends were 6 bases for V and 1 base for J; bases not matched to a gene: 12. From germline, CDR1 is LNHDA and CDR2 SQIVND (reference sequence). This CDR3 comprises 20 residues. CDR3 loop: CASSQPPGLAGGGSYNEQFF. CDR3 in DNA: TGTGCCAGTAGCCAACCACCGGGACTAGCGGGAGGGGGTTCCTACAATGAGCAGTTCTTC. Based on the CDR3 plus reference TRBV19 and TRBJ2-1, the full variable domain is DGGITQSPKYLFRKEGQNVTLSCEQNLNHDAMYWYRQDPGQGLRLIYYSQIVNDFQKGDIAEGYSVSREKKESFPLTVTSAQKNPTAFYLCASSQPPGLAGGGSYNEQFFGPGTRLTVL.

The chain uses TRBV28 and TRBJ2-1, with TRBD1 matching 7 bases. With 7 bases clipped from V and 6 bases from J, the junction kept 9 bases outside the gene matches. The CDR3 contains 14 residues. Germline values: CDR1 MDHEN, CDR2 SYDVKM. The DNA for the CDR3 is TGTGCCAGCACCCTTCGAGGGACAGCCAATGAGCAGTTCTTC. This gives the protein CASTLRGTANEQFF.

This clone has just one count. The gene calls are TRBV11-2 and TRBJ2-7, with a possible D match to TRBD1 (5 bases). CDR1 is SGHAT and CDR2 is FQNNGV in the germline V gene. V was cut by 5 bases and J by 2 bases, with 25 bases left in between. The CDR3 runs to 18 residues. CDR3 DNA: TGTGCCAGCAGCCCCATACGCACGGCAGGGTCCCTAACCTACGAGCAGTACTTC. It codes for CASSPIRTAGSLTYEQYF.

The chain links TRBV4-1 to TRBJ2-5; TRBD2 agrees at 8 bases. Germline-derived CDR1 and CDR2 are MGHRA and YSYEKL. With 1 base clipped from V and 1 base from J, the junction kept 5 bases outside the gene matches. The CDR3 loop spans 16 amino acids. The CDR3 nucleotides are TGCGCCAGCAGCCAAGTGACTAGCGAGACCCAAGAGACCCAGTACTTC. Translation gives CASSQVTSETQETQYF.

Notes on this clone: Germline is not matched at one junction end, which may reflect a read error. This chain connects TRBV7-9 to TRBJ2-6, with D unresolved. The CDR3 extends over 15 amino acids. Germline CDR1 SEHNR, CDR2 FQNEAQ (reference sequence). The DNA of the CDR3 is TGTTCCAGCGTCAGGTATTTTTCTGGGGCCAACGTCCTGACTTTC. This sequence encodes CSSVRYFSGANVLTF.

The J gene is TRBJ1-6, the V gene TRBV28; no clear D gene. This CDR3 has 14 residues. The V gene lost 4 bases and the J gene lost 4 bases, with 8 bases spanning the gap. Germline-derived CDR1 and CDR2 are MDHEN and SYDVKM. CDR3 nucleotides: TGTGCCAGCAGTTCAAGTACTTATAATTCACCCCTCCACTTT. Its translation: CASSSSTYNSPLHF. The full variable domain, rest sourced from reference TRBV28 and TRBJ1-6, is DVKVTQSSRYLVKRTGEKVFLECVQDMDHENMFWYRQDPGLGLRLIYFSYDVKMKEKGDIPEGYSVSREKKERFSLILESASTNQTSMYLCASSSSTYNSPLHFGNGTRLTVT.

This chain joins TRBV4-3 and TRBJ1-1, with 8 positions matching TRBD1. The germline gives CDR1 LGHNA, CDR2 YSLEER. The CDR3 spans 15 residues. Trimming took 4 bases from V and 5 from J; bases not matched to a gene: 9. The CDR3 spells CASSPRQGPETEAFF. The CDR3 nucleotides read TGCGCCAGCAGCCCCCGACAGGGGCCGGAGACTGAAGCTTTCTTT.

The CDR3 DNA reads TGTGCCAGCAGTTGGACAGGAAACTACGAGCAGTACTTC. Translation gives CASSWTGNYEQYF. The gene calls are TRBV27 and TRBJ2-7, with 7 bases identical to TRBD1. The CDR3 has 13 residues. From germline, CDR1 is MNHEY and CDR2 SMNVEV (reference sequence). V trimming: 4 bases; J trimming: 3 bases; junction bases outside the gene matches: 3.

CDR3 nucleotide sequence: TGTGCCAGCAGCTTAGAGGGCCTGCGTAGCACTGAAGCTTTCTTT. Its protein is CASSLEGLRSTEAFF. The chain joins TRBV11-2 to TRBJ1-1; D gene unclear. From germline, CDR1 is SGHAT and CDR2 FQNNGV. Trimming took 0 bases from V and 4 from J, leaving 12 bases between them. CDR3 length: 15 residues.